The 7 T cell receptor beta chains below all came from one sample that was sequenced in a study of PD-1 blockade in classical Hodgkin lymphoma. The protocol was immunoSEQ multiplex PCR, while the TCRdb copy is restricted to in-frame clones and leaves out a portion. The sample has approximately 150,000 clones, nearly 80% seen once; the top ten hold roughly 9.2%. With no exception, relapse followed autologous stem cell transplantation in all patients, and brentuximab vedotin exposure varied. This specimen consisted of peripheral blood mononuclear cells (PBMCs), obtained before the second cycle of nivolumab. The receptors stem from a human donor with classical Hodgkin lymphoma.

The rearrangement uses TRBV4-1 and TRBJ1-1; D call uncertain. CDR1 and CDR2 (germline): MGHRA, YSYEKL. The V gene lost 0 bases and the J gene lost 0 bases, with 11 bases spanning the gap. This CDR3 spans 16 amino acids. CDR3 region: CASSQDWEEMNTEAFF. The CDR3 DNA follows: TGCGCCAGCAGCCAAGATTGGGAGGAGATGAACACTGAAGCTTTCTTT.

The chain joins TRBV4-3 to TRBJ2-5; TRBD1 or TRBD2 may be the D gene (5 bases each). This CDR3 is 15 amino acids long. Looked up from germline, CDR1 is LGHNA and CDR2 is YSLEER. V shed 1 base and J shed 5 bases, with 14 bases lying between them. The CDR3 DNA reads TGCGCCAGCAGCCAAGTTATTGGGACCGGGGAGACCCAGTACTTC. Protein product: CASSQVIGTGETQYF.

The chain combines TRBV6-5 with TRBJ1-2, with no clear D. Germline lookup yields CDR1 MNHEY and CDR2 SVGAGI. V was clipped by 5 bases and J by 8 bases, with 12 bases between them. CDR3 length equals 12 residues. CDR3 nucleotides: TGTGCCAGCAGTGAGGGCTTCCGGGGCTACACCTTC. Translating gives CASSEGFRGYTF.

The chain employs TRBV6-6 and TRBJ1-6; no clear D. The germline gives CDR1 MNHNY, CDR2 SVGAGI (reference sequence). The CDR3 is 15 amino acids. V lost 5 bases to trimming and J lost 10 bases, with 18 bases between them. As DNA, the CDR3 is TGTGCCAGCAGTCGCGGACGGGCCGGAGACTCACCCCTCCACTTT. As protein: CASSRGRAGDSPLHF.

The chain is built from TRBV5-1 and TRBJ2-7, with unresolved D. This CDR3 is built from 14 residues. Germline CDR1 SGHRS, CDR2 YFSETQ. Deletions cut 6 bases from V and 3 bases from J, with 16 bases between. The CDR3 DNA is TGCGCCAGCAAATCTGGAAGTGGTGTCTACGAGCAGTACTTC. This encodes CASKSGSGVYEQYF. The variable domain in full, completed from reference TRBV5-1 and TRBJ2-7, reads KAGVTQTPRYLIKTRGQQVTLSCSPISGHRSVSWYQQTPGQGLQFLFEYFSETQRNKGNFPGRFSGRQFSNSRSEMNVSTLELGDSALYLCASKSGSGVYEQYFGPGTRLTVT.

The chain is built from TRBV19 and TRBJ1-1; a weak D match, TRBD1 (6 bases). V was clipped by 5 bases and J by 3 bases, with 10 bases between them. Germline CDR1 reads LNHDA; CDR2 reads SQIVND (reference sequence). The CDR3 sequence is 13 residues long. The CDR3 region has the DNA TGTGCCAGTAGTCAACCAGGGGACACTGAAGCTTTCTTT. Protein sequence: CASSQPGDTEAFF.

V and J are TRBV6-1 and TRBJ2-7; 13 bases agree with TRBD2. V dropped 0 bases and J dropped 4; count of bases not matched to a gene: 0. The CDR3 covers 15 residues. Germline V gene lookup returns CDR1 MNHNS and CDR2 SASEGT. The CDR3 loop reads CASSEAGLAGYEQYF. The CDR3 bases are TGTGCCAGCAGTGAAGCGGGACTAGCGGGGTACGAGCAGTACTTC.